One sample yielded the 6 T cell receptor beta chains listed below, sequenced in a study of shared clonotypes between healthy human individuals. The protocol was immunoSEQ multiplex PCR, while the TCRdb copy is restricted to in-frame clones and leaves out a portion. In the table there are some 690,000 clones, 90% of which are singletons. The sample comprised memory CD8+ T cells from PBMCs. As for subset: CD45RO+ cells pooled with CCR7-negative TemRA cells. The receptors were sampled from a man younger than 35 in good health. Some clones in this sample may be carry-over from other donors' samples.

This sequence joins TRBV7-9 and TRBJ2-7; tentative D call: TRBD1 (6 bases). Germline-derived CDR1 and CDR2 are SEHNR and FQNEAQ (reference sequence). The CDR3 loop spans 15 amino acids. V dropped 1 base and J dropped 4 bases, with 14 bases sitting between them. The CDR3 coding sequence is TGTGCCAGCAGCTTAGGCCAGGGGAGTATATACGAGCAGTACTTC. It is translated as CASSLGQGSIYEQYF.

V and J are TRBV9 and TRBJ2-1; 7 bases map to TRBD2. Germline V gene lookup returns CDR1 SGDLS and CDR2 YYNGEE. The CDR3 runs to 16 residues. The J segment lost 2 bases and the V segment lost 0 bases, leaving 5 bases of the junction unmatched. CDR3 DNA: TGTGCCAGCAGCGTAGCTGCGGGAGAAACCTACAATGAGCAGTTCTTC. This codes for CASSVAAGETYNEQFF.

The chain has TRBV7-2 and TRBJ2-1, with D uncertain. Trimming cost V 4 bases and J 8 bases, with 9 bases left between them. The CDR3 loop spans 12 amino acids. CDR1 and CDR2 from the germline V gene are SGHTA and FQGNSA. DNA of the CDR3: TGTGCCAGCAGCTACTACCGGGATGAGCAGTTCTTC. It is translated as CASSYYRDEQFF. Supplemented by reference TRBV7-2 and TRBJ2-1, the full variable domain reads GAGVSQSPSNKVTEKGKDVELRCDPISGHTALYWYRQSLGQGLEFLIYFQGNSAPDKSGLPSDRFSAERTGGSVSTLTIQRTQQEDSAVYLCASSYYRDEQFFGPGTRLTVL.

CDR3 DNA: TGTGCCAGCAGTTGGGGGCACTCCTACGAGCAGTACTTC. Encoded protein: CASSWGHSYEQYF. The chain employs TRBV27 and TRBJ2-7; a possible D gene is TRBD1 (6 bases). Germline values: CDR1 MNHEY, CDR2 SMNVEV (reference sequence). Trimming removed 4 bases at V and 0 bases at J, with 7 bases between. This CDR3 is built from 13 residues.

The rearrangement joins TRBV7-9 to TRBJ2-7; TRBD2 matches 11 bases. The CDR3 loop spans 14 amino acids. Germline trimming cut 4 bases from V and 6 bases from J; bases unmatched to any gene: 5. CDR1 is SEHNR, CDR2 FQNEAQ, per germline (reference sequence). The CDR3 sequence: CASSYLAGGGEQYF. CDR3 DNA: TGTGCCAGCAGCTACCTAGCGGGAGGAGGCGAGCAGTACTTC.

The rearrangement links TRBV30 to TRBJ2-1; 8 nucleotides align to TRBD1. This CDR3 region has 14 residues. The junction had 3 bases not matched to a gene; V was cut back by 5 bases and J by 0 bases. Germline CDR1 reads GTSNPN; CDR2 reads SVGIG (reference sequence). The DNA of the CDR3 is TGTGCCTGGGGAACAGGGGGCTCCTACAATGAGCAGTTCTTC. This translates into CAWGTGGSYNEQFF. The variable domain in full, completed from reference TRBV30 and TRBJ2-1, reads SQTIHQWPATLVQPVGSPLSLECTVEGTSNPNLYWYRQAAGRGLQLLFYSVGIGQISSEVPQNLSASRPQDRQFILSSKKLLLSDSGFYLCAWGTGGSYNEQFFGPGTRLTVL.